This TCR beta chain was captured in a study of blood T cell repertoires in COVID-19. On the study more broadly: Samples representing acute and convalescent COVID-19 were sourced from the United States, Italy and Spain. The analysed material was cDNA or gDNA that came from T cells, B-cell-depleted T cells, or PBMCs.

Patients in Seattle were enrolled during active infection, then followed longitudinally. The table came from immunoSEQ multiplex PCR; TCRdb's copy has only in-frame clones and leaves some out. The sample records 100,000 to 150,000 clones, around nine tenths being singletons. Trimming removed 0 bases at V and 0 bases at J, with 6 bases between. The CDR3 extends over 15 amino acids. CDR1 is ENHRY, CDR2 SYGVKD, per germline. The source material was peripheral blood. The chain has TRBV10-3 and TRBJ1-5; D uncertain. The origin of this receptor is a man aged 55 to 69 with COVID-19, enrolled during active disease. CDR3 region: CAISESQDSNQPQHF. CDR3 DNA: TGTGCCATCAGTGAGTCTCAGGATAGCAATCAGCCCCAGCATTTT.